The 8 T cell receptor beta chains listed next were all sequenced from one sample in a study of read filtering for tumor transcriptome and immune sequencing. From 300 to 400 ng of RNA, a library with molecular barcoded alpha/delta and beta/gamma adaptors was made. TCRdb reprocessed the reads via MiXCR and lists one record per CDR3 protein. The sample has more than 100,000 distinct CDR3 sequences, about 13% seen once. The sequenced sample was a population of CD138-negative cells sorted from bone marrow. These receptor sequences come from a donor aged 40 or over with multiple myeloma.

This sequence joins TRBV5-5 and TRBJ1-2; no firm D call. Germline V gene data show CDR1 as SGHKS and CDR2 as YYEKEE (reference sequence). Deletions cut 4 bases from V and 4 bases from J, with 14 bases between. The CDR3 has 14 residues. CDR3 sequence reads: CASSAAAAGYGYTF. CDR3 DNA sequence: TGTGCCAGCAGCGCGGCCGCGGCTGGCTATGGCTACACCTTC.

This clonotype came up many times. This chain links TRBV20-1 with TRBJ2-3; D remains ambiguous. From germline, CDR1 is DFQATT and CDR2 SNEGSKA (reference sequence). Trimming took 1 base from V and 5 from J, leaving 13 bases between them. The CDR3 runs 14 residues. The CDR3 DNA reads TGCAGTGCTAGAGGCCCCTCCCTAATAGATACGCAGTATTTT. Translated, it gives CSARGPSLIDTQYF.

Notes on this clonotype: A much more abundant neighbour one base away suggests this may be a read error. Likely a read error: the CDR3 ends without its conserved phenylalanine or tryptophan. The chain couples TRBV7-2 to TRBJ1-1; possibly TRBD1 for D (6 bases). V lost 10 bases to trimming and J lost 4 bases, with 13 bases between them. CDR1 and CDR2 (germline): SGHTA, FQGNSA. This CDR3 has 12 amino acids. CDR3 residues: CANRALSTEAFL. The CDR3 bases are TGTGCCAACAGGGCCTTGAGCACTGAAGCTTTCTTG.

This clonotype was recorded many times. DNA for the CDR3: TGCAGCGTTGGGTCGGACAGGATCACTGGGGCCAACGTCCTGACTTTC. Translation: CSVGSDRITGANVLTF. The V and J genes are TRBV29-1 and TRBJ2-6, with TRBD1 identical over 7 bases. Unmatched junction bases numbered 8, after V lost 4 bases and J lost 2 bases. CDR3 size: 16 residues. CDR1 and CDR2 (germline): SQVTM, ANQGSEA.

This clonotype was seen more than once but under ten times. The chain joins TRBV19 to TRBJ1-2, with a tentative D call TRBD1 (6 bases). The V end was cut by 5 bases, the J end by 4 bases, with 11 bases between. Germline CDR1 LNHDA, CDR2 SQIVND (reference sequence). This CDR3 contains 13 residues. The CDR3 region has the DNA TGTGCCAGTAGTGAACAGGGAATCTATGGCTACACCTTC. Protein sequence: CASSEQGIYGYTF.

This clonotype was found many times. The chain employs TRBV10-3 and TRBJ2-2; 8 bases are a match to TRBD2. The CDR3 loop spans 13 amino acids. V shed 10 bases and J 1 base; nucleotides not matched to a gene: 2. Germline loops: CDR1 ENHRY, CDR2 SYGVKD. CDR3 sequence (DNA): TGTGCCACCACTAGCGGGAACACCGGGGAGCTGTTTTTT. Translation: CATTSGNTGELFF.

This clonotype was found a few times. V and J are TRBV10-3 and TRBJ1-1, with D perhaps matching TRBD1 (6 bases). The V end lost 8 bases, the J end lost 1 base, and 14 bases lay between the germline ends. The CDR3 runs to 14 residues. Germline-derived CDR1 and CDR2 are ENHRY and SYGVKD. In nucleotides, the CDR3 is TGTGCCATCTTCACGGGACACCCGAACACTGAAGCTTTCTTT. This sequence encodes CAIFTGHPNTEAFF.

The chain recombines TRBV7-8 with TRBJ2-1; the D gene is possibly TRBD1 (5 bases). This CDR3 has 14 residues. CDR1 and CDR2 (germline): SGHVS, FQNEAQ. Trimming took 2 bases from V and 8 from J, leaving 13 bases between them. In nucleotides, the CDR3 is TGTGCCAGCAGCTTAACGTCCAGGGTGGATGAGCAGTTCTTC. Its translation: CASSLTSRVDEQFF.